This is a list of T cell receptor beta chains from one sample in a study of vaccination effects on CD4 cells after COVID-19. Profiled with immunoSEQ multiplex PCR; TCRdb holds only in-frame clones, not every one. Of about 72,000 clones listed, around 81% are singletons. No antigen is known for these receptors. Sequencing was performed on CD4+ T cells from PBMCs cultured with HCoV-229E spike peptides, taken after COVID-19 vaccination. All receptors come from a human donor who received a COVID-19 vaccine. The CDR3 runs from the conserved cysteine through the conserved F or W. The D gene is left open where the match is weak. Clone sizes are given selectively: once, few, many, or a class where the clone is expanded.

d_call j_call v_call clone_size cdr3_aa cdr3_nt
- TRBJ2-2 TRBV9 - CASSAGDGSNTGELFF TGTGCCAGCAGCGCTGGGGACGGATCGAACACCGGGGAGCTGTTTTTT
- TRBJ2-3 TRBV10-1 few CASSAWGSTDTQYF TGCGCCAGCTCGGCCTGGGGGTCGACAGATACGCAGTATTTT
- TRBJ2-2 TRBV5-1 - CASSLLRADTGELFF TGCGCCAGCAGCTTGCTCAGGGCGGACACCGGGGAGCTGTTTTTT
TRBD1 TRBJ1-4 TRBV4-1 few CASSQGDRGRTNEKLFF TGCGCCAGCAGCCAAGGGGACAGGGGACGAACTAATGAAAAACTGTTTTTT
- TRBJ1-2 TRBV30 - CAWSVQVAFYGYTF TGTGCCTGGAGTGTACAGGTCGCGTTCTATGGCTACACCTTC
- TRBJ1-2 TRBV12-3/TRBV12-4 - CASRDGANYGYTF TGTGCCAGCAGGGACGGGGCTAACTATGGCTACACCTTC
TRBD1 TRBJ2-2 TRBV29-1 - CSAGQGDTGELFF TGCAGCGCGGGACAGGGTGACACCGGGGAGCTGTTTTTT
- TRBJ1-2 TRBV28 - CASRGPNPEGYTF TGTGCCAGCAGGGGACCTAATCCTGAAGGCTACACCTTC
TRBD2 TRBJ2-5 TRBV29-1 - CSVISLAGGGETQYF TGCAGCGTTATCTCATTAGCGGGGGGCGGAGAGACCCAGTACTTC
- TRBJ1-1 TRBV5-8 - CASSSGGGAWDTEAFF TGTGCCAGCAGCTCCGGGGGAGGGGCATGGGACACTGAAGCTTTCTTT
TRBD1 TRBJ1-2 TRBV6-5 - CASSTGGAYGYTF TGTGCCAGCAGTACAGGGGGCGCTTATGGCTACACCTTC